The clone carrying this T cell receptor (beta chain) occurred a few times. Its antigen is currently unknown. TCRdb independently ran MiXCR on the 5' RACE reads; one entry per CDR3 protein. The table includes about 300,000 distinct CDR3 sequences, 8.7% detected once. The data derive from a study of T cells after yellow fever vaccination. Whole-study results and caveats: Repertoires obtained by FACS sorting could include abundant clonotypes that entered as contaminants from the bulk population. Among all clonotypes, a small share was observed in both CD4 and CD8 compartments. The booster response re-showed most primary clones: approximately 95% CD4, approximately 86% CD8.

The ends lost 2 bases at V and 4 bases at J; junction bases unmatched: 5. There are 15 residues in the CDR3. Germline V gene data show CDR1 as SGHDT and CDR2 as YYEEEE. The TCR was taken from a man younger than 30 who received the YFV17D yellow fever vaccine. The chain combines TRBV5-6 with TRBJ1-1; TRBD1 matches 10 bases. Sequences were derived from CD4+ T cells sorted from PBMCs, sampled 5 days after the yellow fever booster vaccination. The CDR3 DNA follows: TGTGCCAGCAGCTTCCGGGACAGGGGAGGCACTGAAGCTTTCTTT. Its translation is CASSFRDRGGTEAFF.